This T cell receptor (beta chain) was observed in a study of T cell responses to AZD1222 COVID-19 vaccine. Sequenced by immunoSEQ multiplex PCR; TCRdb stores in-frame clones only, minus some. This table has 150,000 or so clones, 91% appearing once. The length of the CDR3 is 15 residues. Trimming took off 4 bases at V and 1 base at J, with 13 bases between the two ends. CDR1 is KGHSY, CDR2 FQNENV, per germline. The V call is TRBV16, the J call TRBJ1-1, with D unclear. The sequencing here drew on peripheral blood, taken on day 0 of AZD1222 vaccination. This sequence originates from an adult in good health. CDR3: CASSPQGQENTEAFF. CDR3 in DNA: TGTGCCAGCAGCCCCCAAGGGCAAGAGAACACTGAAGCTTTCTTT.